This TCR beta chain is drawn from a study of control samples from healthy donors and cancer patients. Germline V lookup: CDR1 ENHRY, CDR2 SYGVKD. V trimming: 7 bases; J trimming: 4 bases; junction bases outside the gene matches: 7. CDR3 size: 14 residues. Generated by immunoSEQ multiplex PCR, the TCRdb table keeps only in-frame clones and is missing some. Of about 120,000 clones listed, 89% are singletons. Material: blood. The sequence was obtained from a man in his fifties in good health. V usage is TRBV10-3 and J usage is TRBJ1-1; the match to TRBD1 covers 9 bases. The CDR3 DNA reads TGTGCCATCACCGGACAGGGGATGGGCACTGAAGCTTTCTTT. It encodes CAITGQGMGTEAFF.